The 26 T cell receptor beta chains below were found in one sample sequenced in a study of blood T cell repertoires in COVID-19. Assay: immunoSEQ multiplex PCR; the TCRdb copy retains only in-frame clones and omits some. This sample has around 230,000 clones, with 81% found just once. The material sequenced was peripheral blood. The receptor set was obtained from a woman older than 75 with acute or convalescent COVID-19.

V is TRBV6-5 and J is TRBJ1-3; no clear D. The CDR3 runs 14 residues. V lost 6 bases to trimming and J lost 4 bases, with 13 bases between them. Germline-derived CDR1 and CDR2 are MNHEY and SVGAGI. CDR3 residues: CASSVTEGGNTIYF. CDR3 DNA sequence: TGTGCCAGCAGCGTGACCGAGGGAGGAAACACCATATATTTT.

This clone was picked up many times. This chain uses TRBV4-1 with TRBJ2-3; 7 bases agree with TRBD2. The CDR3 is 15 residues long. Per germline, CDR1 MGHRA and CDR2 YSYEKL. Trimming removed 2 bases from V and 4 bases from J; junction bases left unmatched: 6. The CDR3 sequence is CASSQRRESADTQYF. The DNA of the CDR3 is TGCGCCAGCAGCCAACGGCGGGAGAGCGCAGATACGCAGTATTTT.

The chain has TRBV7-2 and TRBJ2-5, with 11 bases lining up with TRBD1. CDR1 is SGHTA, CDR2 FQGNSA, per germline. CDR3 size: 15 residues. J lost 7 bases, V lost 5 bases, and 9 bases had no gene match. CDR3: CASSPDRGREGTQYF. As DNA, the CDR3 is TGTGCCAGCAGCCCGGACAGGGGGCGAGAGGGGACCCAGTACTTC.

The CDR3 DNA follows: TGTGCCAGCAGTTTATCTGGACTAGCGGGGCGGAATGAGCAGTTCTTC. The encoded protein is CASSLSGLAGRNEQFF. The chain uses TRBV28 and TRBJ2-1; 12 bases fit TRBD2. The germline V gene encodes CDR1 MDHEN and CDR2 SYDVKM. The CDR3 sequence is 16 residues long. Unmatched junction bases numbered 5, after V lost 1 base and J lost 7 bases.

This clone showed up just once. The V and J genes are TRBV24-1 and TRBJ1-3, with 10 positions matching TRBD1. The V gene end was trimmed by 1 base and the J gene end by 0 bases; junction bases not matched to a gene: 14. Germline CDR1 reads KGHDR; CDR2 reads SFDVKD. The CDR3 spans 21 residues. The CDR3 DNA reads TGTGCCACCAGTGATTTTCTGGATTGGGACAGGGGTAGGTACTCTGGAAACACCATATATTTT. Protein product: CATSDFLDWDRGRYSGNTIYF.

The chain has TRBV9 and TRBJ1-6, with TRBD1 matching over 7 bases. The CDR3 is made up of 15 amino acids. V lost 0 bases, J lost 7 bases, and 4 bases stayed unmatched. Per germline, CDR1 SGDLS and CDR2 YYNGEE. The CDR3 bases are TGTGCCAGCAGCGTAGAACCAGGGGGGAATTCACCCCTCCACTTT. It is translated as CASSVEPGGNSPLHF.

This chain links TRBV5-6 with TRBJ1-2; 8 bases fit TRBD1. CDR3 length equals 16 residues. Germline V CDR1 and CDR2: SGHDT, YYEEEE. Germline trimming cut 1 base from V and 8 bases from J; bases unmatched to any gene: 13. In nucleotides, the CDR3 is TGTGCCAGCAGCTTGTACCAGGGAGGACAGGGTTTCGGCTACACCTTC. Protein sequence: CASSLYQGGQGFGYTF.

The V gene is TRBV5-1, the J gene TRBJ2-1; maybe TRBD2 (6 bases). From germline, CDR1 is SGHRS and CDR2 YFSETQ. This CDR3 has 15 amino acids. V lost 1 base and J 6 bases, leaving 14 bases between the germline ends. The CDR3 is CASSLTAGDANEQFF. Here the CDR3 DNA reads TGCGCCAGCAGCTTGACAGCGGGTGATGCCAATGAGCAGTTCTTC.

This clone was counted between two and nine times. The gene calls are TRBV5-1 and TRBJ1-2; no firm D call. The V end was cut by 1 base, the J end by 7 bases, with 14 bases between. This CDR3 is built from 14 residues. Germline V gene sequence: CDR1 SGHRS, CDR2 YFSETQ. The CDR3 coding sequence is TGCGCCAGCAGCTTGAGCGGGGAATTATCTGGCTACACCTTC. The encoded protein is CASSLSGELSGYTF.

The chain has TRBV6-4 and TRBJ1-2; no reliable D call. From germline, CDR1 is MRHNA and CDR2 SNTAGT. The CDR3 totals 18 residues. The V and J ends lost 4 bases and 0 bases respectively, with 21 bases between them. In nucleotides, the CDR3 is TGTGCCAGCAGTGCGGATAGCCATTGGGCCGGGGCTAACTATGGCTACACCTTC. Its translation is CASSADSHWAGANYGYTF.

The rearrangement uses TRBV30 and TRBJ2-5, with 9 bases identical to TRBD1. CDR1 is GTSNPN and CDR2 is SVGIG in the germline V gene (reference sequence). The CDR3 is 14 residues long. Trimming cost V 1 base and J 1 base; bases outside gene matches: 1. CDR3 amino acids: CAWSGGQGQETQYF. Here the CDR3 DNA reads TGTGCCTGGAGTGGGGGACAGGGCCAAGAGACCCAGTACTTC.

This CDR3 reads CASSRGEGYTEAFF. The DNA of the CDR3 is TGTGCCAGCAGCCGGGGAGAGGGATACACTGAAGCTTTCTTT. The chain recombines TRBV14 with TRBJ1-1, with D uncertain. This CDR3 has 14 residues. Germline lookup yields CDR1 SGHDN and CDR2 FVKESK. Trimming stripped 4 bases from V and 3 bases from J, with 12 bases between.

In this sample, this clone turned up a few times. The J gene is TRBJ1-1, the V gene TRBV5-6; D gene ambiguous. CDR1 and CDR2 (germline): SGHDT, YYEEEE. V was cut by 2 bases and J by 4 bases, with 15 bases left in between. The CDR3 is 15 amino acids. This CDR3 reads CASSFRSGAVTEAFF. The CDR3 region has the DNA TGTGCCAGCAGCTTTCGATCCGGTGCGGTCACTGAAGCTTTCTTT. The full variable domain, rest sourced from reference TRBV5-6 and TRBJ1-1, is DAGVTQSPTHLIKTRGQQVTLRCSPKSGHDTVSWYQQALGQGPQFIFQYYEEEERQRGNFPDRFSGHQFPNYSSELNVNALLLGDSALYLCASSFRSGAVTEAFFGQGTRLTVV.

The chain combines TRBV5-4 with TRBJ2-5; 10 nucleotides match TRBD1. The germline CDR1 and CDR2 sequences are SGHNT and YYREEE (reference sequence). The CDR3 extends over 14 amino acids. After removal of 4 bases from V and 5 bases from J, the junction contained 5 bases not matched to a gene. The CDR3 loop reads CASSQGQGRETQYF. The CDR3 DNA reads TGTGCCAGCAGCCAGGGACAGGGGAGGGAGACCCAGTACTTC.

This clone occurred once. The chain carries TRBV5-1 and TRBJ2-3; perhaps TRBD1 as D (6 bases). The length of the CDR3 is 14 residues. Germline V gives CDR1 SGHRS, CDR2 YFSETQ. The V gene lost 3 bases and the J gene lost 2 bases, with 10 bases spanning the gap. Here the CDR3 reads CASSSRQDTDTQYF. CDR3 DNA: TGCGCCAGCAGCTCTCGACAGGACACAGATACGCAGTATTTT.

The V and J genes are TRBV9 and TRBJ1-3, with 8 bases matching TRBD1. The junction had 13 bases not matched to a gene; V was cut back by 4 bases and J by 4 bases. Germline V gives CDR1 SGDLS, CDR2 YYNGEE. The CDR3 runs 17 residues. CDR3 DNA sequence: TGTGCCAGCAGCTTTTCCCCCGTTCGGACAGGGGGAAACACCATATATTTT. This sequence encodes CASSFSPVRTGGNTIYF. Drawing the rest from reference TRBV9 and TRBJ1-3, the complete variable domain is DSGVTQTPKHLITATGQRVTLRCSPRSGDLSVYWYQQSLDQGLQFLIQYYNGEERAKGNILERFSAQQFPDLHSELNLSSLELGDSALYFCASSFSPVRTGGNTIYFGEGSWLTVV.

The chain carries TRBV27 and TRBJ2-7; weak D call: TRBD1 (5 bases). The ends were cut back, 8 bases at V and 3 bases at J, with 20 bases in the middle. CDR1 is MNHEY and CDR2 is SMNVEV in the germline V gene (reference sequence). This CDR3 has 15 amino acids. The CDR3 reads CASQSQGLGDYEQYF. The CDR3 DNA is TGTGCCAGCCAAAGCCAGGGTCTTGGTGACTACGAGCAGTACTTC.

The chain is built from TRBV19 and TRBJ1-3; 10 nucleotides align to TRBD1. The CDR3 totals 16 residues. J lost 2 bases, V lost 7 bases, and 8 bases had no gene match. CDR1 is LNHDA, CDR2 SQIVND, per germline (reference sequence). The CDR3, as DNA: TGTGCCAGTACCGGACCGGGACAGGGGACTGGAAACACCATATATTTT. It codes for CASTGPGQGTGNTIYF.

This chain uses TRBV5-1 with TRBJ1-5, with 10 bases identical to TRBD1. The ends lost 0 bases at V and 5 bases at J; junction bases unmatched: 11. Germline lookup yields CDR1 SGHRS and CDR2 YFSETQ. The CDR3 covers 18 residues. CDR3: CASSLGGDRGRLDQPQHF. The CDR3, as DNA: TGCGCCAGCAGCTTGGGAGGAGACAGGGGGCGCTTGGATCAGCCCCAGCATTTT.

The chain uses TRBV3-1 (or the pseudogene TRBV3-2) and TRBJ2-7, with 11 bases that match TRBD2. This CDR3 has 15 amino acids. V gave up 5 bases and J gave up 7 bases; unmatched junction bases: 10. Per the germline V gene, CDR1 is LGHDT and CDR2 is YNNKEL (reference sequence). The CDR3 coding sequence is TGTGCCAGCAGCAAGAGGCTAGCGGGAGGAGGAGAGCAGTACTTC. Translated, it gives CASSKRLAGGGEQYF.

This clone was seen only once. CDR3 DNA sequence: TGTGCCAGCAGCCCTTCTTTAGCGGGAGTTTCCTACGAGCAGTACTTC. As protein: CASSPSLAGVSYEQYF. The V gene is TRBV27, the J gene TRBJ2-7; 9 nucleotides agree with TRBD2. This CDR3 contains 16 residues. Germline lookup yields CDR1 MNHEY and CDR2 SMNVEV (reference sequence). After removal of 6 bases from V and 1 base from J, the junction contained 10 bases not matched to a gene.

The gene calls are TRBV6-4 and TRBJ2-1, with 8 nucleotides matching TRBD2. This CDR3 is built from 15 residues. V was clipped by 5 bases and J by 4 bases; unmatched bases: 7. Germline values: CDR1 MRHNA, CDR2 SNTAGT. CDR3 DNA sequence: TGTGCCAGCAGTCCCACTAGCGGAAGGTACAATGAGCAGTTCTTC. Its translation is CASSPTSGRYNEQFF.

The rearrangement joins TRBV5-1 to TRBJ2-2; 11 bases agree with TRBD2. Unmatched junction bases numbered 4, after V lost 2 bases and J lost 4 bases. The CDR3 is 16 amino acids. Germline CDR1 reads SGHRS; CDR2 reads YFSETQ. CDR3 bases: TGCGCCAGCAGCTTTAGCGGGGGGGCGATCACCGGGGAGCTGTTTTTT. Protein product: CASSFSGGAITGELFF.

The CDR3 DNA sequence: TGTGCCAGCTCACCCTTGACAGAGTCTGGAAACACCATATATTTT. Translation gives CASSPLTESGNTIYF. The chain links TRBV18 to TRBJ1-3, with D tentatively TRBD1 (5 bases). Germline assignment: CDR1 KGHSH and CDR2 LQKENI. The CDR3 contains 15 residues. The V end was cut by 3 bases, the J end by 1 base, with 10 bases between.

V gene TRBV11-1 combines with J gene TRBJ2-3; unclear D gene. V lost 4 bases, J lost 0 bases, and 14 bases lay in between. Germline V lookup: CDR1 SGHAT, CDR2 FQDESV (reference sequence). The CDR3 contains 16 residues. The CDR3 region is CASSSHVRFSTDTQYF. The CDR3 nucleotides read TGTGCCAGCAGCTCCCACGTGAGGTTTAGCACAGATACGCAGTATTTT.

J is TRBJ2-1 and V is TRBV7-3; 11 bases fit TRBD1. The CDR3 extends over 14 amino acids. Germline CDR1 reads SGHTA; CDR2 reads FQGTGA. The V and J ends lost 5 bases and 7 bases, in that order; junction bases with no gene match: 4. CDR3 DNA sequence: TGTGCCAGCAGCACTGGACAGGGGGCGAATGAGCAGTTCTTC. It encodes CASSTGQGANEQFF.